Below are 27 T cell receptor beta chains sequenced from a single sample in a study of blood T cell repertoires in COVID-19. Some clones are missing from TCRdb's copy, which holds only in-frame ones; the method was immunoSEQ multiplex PCR. Counted here are about 130,000 clones, more than 70% occurring once; the ten biggest clones make up more than 1.5%. The sample taken for sequencing was peripheral blood. These receptors all stem from a man in his 70s with acute or convalescent COVID-19.

The rearrangement joins TRBV5-1 to TRBJ2-2; D may be TRBD2 (6 bases). Per the germline V gene, CDR1 is SGHRS and CDR2 is YFSETQ. V dropped 2 bases and J dropped 7 bases, with 15 bases sitting between them. CDR3 length: 15 residues. CDR3 coding DNA: TGCGCCAGCAGCTTCGCGGGGTTTTCGGGCGGGGAGCTGTTTTTT. Encoded protein: CASSFAGFSGGELFF.

The chain recombines TRBV7-8 with TRBJ2-1; TRBD2 is a possible D gene (5 bases). CDR1 is SGHVS and CDR2 is FQNEAQ in the germline V gene. The CDR3 spans 16 residues. Trimming removed 2 bases at V and 0 bases at J, with 11 bases between. For the CDR3, the DNA is TGTGCCAGCAGCTTAATGCCGGGGAGCTCCTACAATGAGCAGTTCTTC. Translated: CASSLMPGSSYNEQFF.

This chain joins TRBV3-1 (or the pseudogene TRBV3-2) and TRBJ2-5; D perhaps matches TRBD2 (6 bases). Germline-derived CDR1 and CDR2 are LGHDT and YNNKEL (reference sequence). Trimming removed 1 base at V and 5 bases at J, with 14 bases between. CDR3 length: 15 residues. The CDR3 coding sequence is TGTGCCAGCAGCCAAGGACTAGTAGGCGGTGAGACCCAGTACTTC. Protein product: CASSQGLVGGETQYF.

This clone was picked up a small number of times. This chain connects TRBV2 to TRBJ1-2, with D possibly TRBD1 on 5 matching bases. The CDR3 totals 15 residues. Germline V CDR1 and CDR2: SNHLY, FYNNEI. Trimming took 1 base from V and 6 from J, leaving 15 bases between them. CDR3 region: CASSEGWQGIDGYTF. CDR3 sequence (DNA): TGTGCCAGCAGTGAAGGTTGGCAGGGAATTGATGGCTACACCTTC.

The chain carries TRBV7-9 and TRBJ2-4; D may be TRBD1 or TRBD2 (6 bases each). The V gene lost 5 bases and the J gene lost 8 bases, with 16 bases spanning the gap. CDR3 length: 14 residues. CDR1 SEHNR and CDR2 FQNEAQ come from the germline V gene (reference sequence). CDR3 in DNA: TGTGCCAGCAGCCTAGGGGGGAGGACGGACATTCAGTACTTC. This encodes CASSLGGRTDIQYF.

This clone turned up a few times. This chain uses TRBV3-1 (or the pseudogene TRBV3-2) with TRBJ1-6, with 9 bases that match TRBD1. Germline V lookup: CDR1 LGHDT, CDR2 YNNKEL (reference sequence). The CDR3 contains 13 residues. V gave up 6 bases and J gave up 8 bases; unmatched junction bases: 2. The CDR3 DNA sequence: TGTGCCAGCAGGGGACAGGGCTATTCACCCCTCCACTTT. It codes for CASRGQGYSPLHF.

V gene TRBV3-1 (or the pseudogene TRBV3-2) combines with J gene TRBJ2-5; 10 bases agree with TRBD2. CDR1 and CDR2 (germline): LGHDT, YNNKEL (reference sequence). The CDR3 covers 16 residues. The J segment lost 2 bases and the V segment lost 4 bases, leaving 7 bases of the junction unmatched. The CDR3 reads CASSRLAGGLQETQYF. CDR3 DNA sequence: TGTGCCAGCAGCCGTTTAGCGGGGGGCTTACAAGAGACCCAGTACTTC.

J is TRBJ1-2 and V is TRBV6-5; 8 bases map to TRBD1. The CDR3 covers 16 residues. V lost 1 base to trimming and J lost 5 bases; unmatched junction nucleotides: 9. The germline V gene encodes CDR1 MNHEY and CDR2 SVGAGI. DNA of the CDR3: TGTGCCAGCAGTTACTACTCAGGGGGCGCAGGGTATGGCTACACCTTC. It codes for CASSYYSGGAGYGYTF.

The V call is TRBV6-5, the J call TRBJ1-2, with 11 positions matching TRBD1. The CDR3 totals 15 residues. Germline values: CDR1 MNHEY, CDR2 SVGAGI. J was trimmed by 5 bases and V by 9 bases; bases with no gene match: 11. The CDR3 reads CASALTGQGGYGYTF. The CDR3 nucleotides read TGTGCCAGTGCACTGACGGGACAGGGGGGTTATGGCTACACCTTC.

This chain links TRBV5-1 with TRBJ1-6; the match to TRBD1 covers 9 bases. Germline trimming cut 6 bases from V and 10 bases from J; bases unmatched to any gene: 8. CDR3 length: 14 residues. Germline CDR1 reads SGHRS; CDR2 reads YFSETQ. The chain's CDR3 is CASTGTGSDSPLHF. DNA of the CDR3: TGCGCCAGCACTGGGACAGGGAGCGACTCACCCCTCCACTTT. Full variable domain (remainder filled in from reference TRBV5-1 and TRBJ1-6): KAGVTQTPRYLIKTRGQQVTLSCSPISGHRSVSWYQQTPGQGLQFLFEYFSETQRNKGNFPGRFSGRQFSNSRSEMNVSTLELGDSALYLCASTGTGSDSPLHFGNGTRLTVT.

This chain uses TRBV10-3 with TRBJ2-7, with 7 bases that match TRBD1. V dropped 4 bases and J dropped 6; count of bases not matched to a gene: 9. The germline V gene has CDR1 ENHRY and CDR2 SYGVKD. This CDR3 is 14 amino acids long. The CDR3 sequence: CAISGRQGPGEQYF. The CDR3 region has the DNA TGTGCCATCAGTGGGCGACAGGGACCCGGCGAGCAGTACTTC.

This CDR3 is CASSSGARPNYGYTF. For the CDR3, the DNA is TGTGCCAGCAGTTCAGGTGCAAGACCTAACTATGGCTACACCTTC. The chain couples TRBV6-6 to TRBJ1-2; D unresolved. Per germline, CDR1 MNHNY and CDR2 SVGAGI (reference sequence). Trimming took off 4 bases at V and 0 bases at J, with 12 bases between the two ends. This CDR3 is 15 amino acids long.

The J gene is TRBJ2-3, the V gene TRBV5-4; D is uncertain. Trimming removed 5 bases from V and 0 bases from J, with 7 bases in between. CDR3 length: 13 amino acids. Germline CDR1 is SGHNT and CDR2 is YYREEE (reference sequence). The CDR3, as DNA: TGTGCCAGCAGAGTCGAGAGCACAGATACGCAGTATTTT. Amino acid sequence: CASRVESTDTQYF.

The V and J genes are TRBV25-1 and TRBJ2-3; 8 bases line up with TRBD2. V gave up 7 bases and J gave up 1 base; unmatched junction bases: 7. CDR1 is MGHDK and CDR2 is SYGVNS in the germline V gene. The CDR3 totals 15 residues. The CDR3 loop is CASNSGLGRTDTQYF. The CDR3 coding sequence is TGTGCCAGCAATTCGGGACTAGGTCGCACAGATACGCAGTATTTT.

The CDR3 spells CASSPRGQGGYGYTF. CDR3 coding DNA: TGTGCCAGCAGCCCCAGGGGACAGGGAGGCTATGGCTACACCTTC. The V and J genes are TRBV7-2 and TRBJ1-2, with 9 positions matching TRBD1. Germline CDR1 and CDR2: SGHTA and FQGNSA. The J segment lost 4 bases and the V segment lost 5 bases, leaving 8 bases of the junction unmatched. This CDR3 contains 15 residues.

The sample holds a few counts of this clone. The chain links TRBV10-2 to TRBJ1-5; 11 bases map to TRBD1. CDR3 length: 16 residues. Germline assignment: CDR1 WSHSY and CDR2 SAAADI. With 3 bases clipped from V and 6 bases from J, the junction kept 7 bases outside the gene matches. The CDR3 spells CASSERTGTGGQPQHF. The CDR3 DNA sequence: TGCGCCAGCAGTGAAAGAACCGGGACAGGGGGTCAGCCCCAGCATTTT.

The CDR3 sequence is CASSPRLAGGLYNEQFF. CDR3 in DNA: TGTGCCAGCTCACCACGTCTAGCGGGGGGTCTATACAATGAGCAGTTCTTC. The rearrangement links TRBV18 to TRBJ2-1, with 11 bases lining up with TRBD2. The CDR3 covers 17 residues. V trimming: 1 base; J trimming: 4 bases; junction bases outside the gene matches: 6. Germline CDR1 and CDR2: KGHSH and LQKENI.

This clone was found a few times. The rearrangement uses TRBV9 and TRBJ2-4, with D hard to call. The CDR3 has 15 residues. Germline V gives CDR1 SGDLS, CDR2 YYNGEE. The V and J ends lost 0 bases and 0 bases respectively, with 7 bases between them. The CDR3 nucleotides are TGTGCCAGCAGCGTAGATGGCGGAGCCAAAAACATTCAGTACTTC. Encoded protein: CASSVDGGAKNIQYF. Supplemented by reference TRBV9 and TRBJ2-4, the full variable domain reads DSGVTQTPKHLITATGQRVTLRCSPRSGDLSVYWYQQSLDQGLQFLIQYYNGEERAKGNILERFSAQQFPDLHSELNLSSLELGDSALYFCASSVDGGAKNIQYFGAGTRLSVL.

V and J are TRBV18 and TRBJ2-2, with D maybe TRBD1 (6 bases). Trimming took 8 bases from V and 1 from J, leaving 11 bases between them. The CDR3 is 14 amino acids. Germline values: CDR1 KGHSH, CDR2 LQKENI. CDR3 sequence reads: CASATGQNTGELFF. Here the CDR3 DNA reads TGTGCCAGCGCTACAGGGCAGAACACCGGGGAGCTGTTTTTT.

The V call is TRBV3-1 (or the pseudogene TRBV3-2), the J call TRBJ2-5; 12 nucleotides line up with TRBD2. Per germline, CDR1 LGHDT and CDR2 YNNKEL (reference sequence). The CDR3 is made up of 14 amino acids. The J segment lost 7 bases and the V segment lost 3 bases, leaving 3 bases of the junction unmatched. The CDR3, as DNA: TGTGCCAGCAGCCAGACTAGCGGGGGCCGGACCCAGTACTTC. Translating gives CASSQTSGGRTQYF.

J is TRBJ1-4 and V is TRBV30, with 10 bases that match TRBD1. This CDR3 is built from 15 residues. Germline V lookup: CDR1 GTSNPN, CDR2 SVGIG (reference sequence). Trimming removed 2 bases from V and 4 bases from J; junction bases left unmatched: 4. CDR3 sequence reads: CAWSPGQGGNEKLFF. The CDR3 DNA reads TGTGCCTGGAGTCCCGGACAGGGGGGTAATGAAAAACTGTTTTTT.

With regard to this clone: An end of the junction differs from the germline gene, which may be a read error. The genes are TRBV7-7 and TRBJ2-2; the D gene is possibly TRBD2 (5 bases). The CDR3 is 14 amino acids. The germline V gene encodes CDR1 SSHAT and CDR2 FNYEAQ (reference sequence). The CDR3 DNA follows: TGTGCTAGCAGCGCGAGCGGACGTACCGGGGAGCTGTTTTTT. Its translation is CASSASGRTGELFF.

The rearrangement uses TRBV2 and TRBJ2-1, with a possible D match to TRBD2 (5 bases). Looked up from germline, CDR1 is SNHLY and CDR2 is FYNNEI. V was clipped by 3 bases and J by 9 bases, with 12 bases between them. CDR3 size: 13 residues. CDR3 bases: TGTGCCAGCAGTGATCAACAAGAGGGTGAGCAGTTCTTC. The encoded protein is CASSDQQEGEQFF.

This rearrangement joins TRBV3-1 (or the pseudogene TRBV3-2) to TRBJ2-7; 11 bases are a match to TRBD1. This CDR3 is built from 15 residues. CDR1 and CDR2 from the germline V gene are LGHDT and YNNKEL (reference sequence). The V segment lost 4 bases and the J segment 7 bases; nucleotides outside the gene matches: 9. CDR3 sequence: CASSPIGQGAGEQYF. Here the CDR3 DNA reads TGTGCCAGCAGCCCCATAGGACAGGGGGCCGGGGAGCAGTACTTC.

The count of this clone is one. The chain uses TRBV4-1 and TRBJ2-7; D gene ambiguous. The germline gives CDR1 MGHRA, CDR2 YSYEKL. Deletions cut 0 bases from V and 3 bases from J, with 12 bases between. The CDR3 is 15 amino acids. The DNA for the CDR3 is TGCGCCAGCAGCCAAGACGTGGGCAGCTTCTACGAGCAGTACTTC. Protein product: CASSQDVGSFYEQYF.

The J gene is TRBJ1-6, the V gene TRBV28; tentative D call: TRBD1 (6 bases). V lost 3 bases to trimming and J lost 8 bases, with 11 bases between them. In germline, CDR1 is MDHEN, CDR2 SYDVKM. CDR3 length: 14 residues. DNA for the CDR3: TGTGCCAGCAGTTTGCGACAGGCGGATTCACCCCTCCACTTT. Encoded protein: CASSLRQADSPLHF. Full variable domain (rest looked up from reference TRBV28 and TRBJ1-6): DVKVTQSSRYLVKRTGEKVFLECVQDMDHENMFWYRQDPGLGLRLIYFSYDVKMKEKGDIPEGYSVSREKKERFSLILESASTNQTSMYLCASSLRQADSPLHFGNGTRLTVT.

The CDR3 DNA is TGTGCCGTACTATCAAACGGGGTGGGTGGCTACACCTTC. Translation: CAVLSNGVGGYTF. J is TRBJ1-2 and V is TRBV10-3; D is unresolved. V was shortened by 11 bases and J by 7 bases, with 20 bases between the two germline ends. CDR1 and CDR2 (germline): ENHRY, SYGVKD. The CDR3 covers 13 residues.